This passage covers 15 T cell receptor beta chains from one sample sequenced in a study of blood T cell repertoires in COVID-19. The assay was immunoSEQ multiplex PCR, and TCRdb's table has in-frame clones only and misses some. The table records over 90,000 clones, about 90% of them present only once. The sample comprised peripheral blood. The source of these receptors is a human donor in a cohort sampled during active COVID-19.

V is TRBV5-1 and J is TRBJ2-5; 8 bases align to TRBD2. CDR3 length: 17 amino acids. CDR1 is SGHRS and CDR2 is YFSETQ in the germline V gene. V shed 4 bases, J shed 4 bases, and the junction held 15 bases outside the gene matches. The CDR3 sequence is CASSPGASGSTGETQYF. In DNA form, the CDR3 reads TGCGCCAGCAGCCCTGGGGCGAGCGGGAGTACGGGAGAGACCCAGTACTTC.

V gene TRBV5-1 combines with J gene TRBJ2-5; 10 bases are a match to TRBD1. The germline CDR1 and CDR2 sequences are SGHRS and YFSETQ. The junction had 11 bases not matched to a gene; V was cut back by 4 bases and J by 5 bases. There are 16 residues in the CDR3. The CDR3 sequence: CASSRRRQGAQETQYF. CDR3 bases: TGCGCCAGCAGCCGACGACGACAGGGGGCACAGGAGACCCAGTACTTC.

The chain links TRBV7-2 to TRBJ2-7; D might be TRBD2 (5 bases). With 4 bases removed from V and 4 bases from J, the gap between germline ends came to 14 bases. Per germline, CDR1 SGHTA and CDR2 FQGNSA. The CDR3 runs to 14 residues. The CDR3 bases are TGTGCCAGCAGCTCCCCCGGCGGGTTTTACGAGCAGTACTTC. It encodes CASSSPGGFYEQYF.

V gene TRBV11-2 combines with J gene TRBJ2-1; D might be TRBD2 (5 bases). The CDR3 spans 16 residues. The V end was cut by 1 base, the J end by 7 bases, with 17 bases between. Germline assignment: CDR1 SGHAT and CDR2 FQNNGV. The CDR3 is CASSLVRSHGINEQFF. In nucleotides, the CDR3 is TGTGCCAGCAGCTTAGTACGGTCCCACGGGATAAATGAGCAGTTCTTC.

J is TRBJ1-2 and V is TRBV18; tentative D call: TRBD1 (6 bases). This CDR3 is built from 17 residues. Trimming took off 3 bases at V and 1 base at J, with 18 bases between the two ends. CDR1 and CDR2 from the germline V gene are KGHSH and LQKENI. CDR3 coding DNA: TGTGCCAGCTCACCGGGGGGGACATTGACGGTTAACTATGGCTACACCTTC. Its protein product is CASSPGGTLTVNYGYTF.

The rearrangement uses TRBV28 and TRBJ1-2; the D is unclear. V was shortened by 3 bases and J by 6 bases, with 5 bases between the two germline ends. This CDR3 comprises 11 residues. Germline CDR1 reads MDHEN; CDR2 reads SYDVKM. CDR3 nucleotide sequence: TGTGCCAGCAGTTTCGAGGATGGCTACACCTTC. As protein: CASSFEDGYTF.

V and J are TRBV18 and TRBJ2-4; 10 bases are shared with TRBD1. V shed 0 bases and J 8 bases; nucleotides not matched to a gene: 4. The length of the CDR3 is 15 residues. The germline V gene encodes CDR1 KGHSH and CDR2 LQKENI. CDR3 coding DNA: TGTGCCAGCTCACCACCGAGGACAGGGGGGGACATTCAGTACTTC. This sequence encodes CASSPPRTGGDIQYF.

CDR3 DNA: TGTGCCAGCAGCCAAGGGACAGGCTACTACGAGCAGTACTTC. Amino acid sequence: CASSQGTGYYEQYF. The chain employs TRBV7-6 and TRBJ2-7; TRBD1 matches 8 bases. Trimming removed 5 bases from V and 3 bases from J; junction bases left unmatched: 6. Germline-derived CDR1 and CDR2 are SGHVS and FNYEAQ. The CDR3 totals 14 residues. The full variable domain, rest sourced from reference TRBV7-6 and TRBJ2-7, is GAGVSQSPRYKVTKRGQDVALRCDPISGHVSLYWYRQALGQGPEFLTYFNYEAQQDKSGLPNDRFSAERPEGSISTLTIQRTEQRDSAMYRCASSQGTGYYEQYFGPGTRLTVT.

This clone was observed once. This chain joins TRBV24-1 and TRBJ1-5; TRBD1 matches at 8 bases. The germline V gene encodes CDR1 KGHDR and CDR2 SFDVKD. With 5 bases clipped from V and 0 bases from J, the junction kept 8 bases outside the gene matches. CDR3 length: 17 residues. As DNA, the CDR3 is TGTGCCACCAGTGCGGCCGGGACAGGTGATAGCAATCAGCCCCAGCATTTT. Its protein product is CATSAAGTGDSNQPQHF.

In its sample, this clone was seen once. The chain is built from TRBV27 and TRBJ2-4; D is possibly TRBD1 (6 bases). This CDR3 has 14 amino acids. Germline V gene sequence: CDR1 MNHEY, CDR2 SMNVEV (reference sequence). V dropped 6 bases and J dropped 3 bases, with 12 bases sitting between them. CDR3 in DNA: TGTGCCAGCAGGACAGGAGTTGGCAAAAACATTCAGTACTTC. This translates into CASRTGVGKNIQYF.

The chain employs TRBV4-1 and TRBJ2-2; possibly TRBD1 for D (6 bases). Germline V CDR1 and CDR2: MGHRA, YSYEKL. V was clipped by 4 bases and J by 8 bases, with 17 bases between them. The CDR3 length is 15 residues. CDR3 amino acids: CASSPGQLRGGELFF. DNA of the CDR3: TGCGCCAGCAGCCCTGGACAGCTAAGGGGGGGGGAGCTGTTTTTT.

CDR3: CASSYLTDNQPQHF. The DNA for the CDR3 is TGTGCCAGCAGTTACCTGACAGATAATCAGCCCCAGCATTTT. The rearrangement joins TRBV6-2 or TRBV6-3 to TRBJ1-5; perhaps TRBD1 as D (5 bases). Looked up from germline, CDR1 is MNHEY and CDR2 is SVGEGT. V dropped 2 bases and J dropped 4 bases, with 9 bases sitting between them. The CDR3 extends over 14 amino acids.

The chain uses TRBV5-1 and TRBJ2-1; 12 nucleotides align to TRBD2. V lost 2 bases and J lost 4; bases outside the gene matches: 4. This CDR3 has 16 residues. Germline CDR1 reads SGHRS; CDR2 reads YFSETQ. The chain's CDR3 is CASSLTSGGTYNEQFF. The DNA for the CDR3 is TGCGCCAGCAGCTTAACTAGCGGGGGGACATACAATGAGCAGTTCTTC.

V usage is TRBV25-1 and J usage is TRBJ2-3; TRBD2 matches 8 bases. From germline, CDR1 is MGHDK and CDR2 SYGVNS. The V gene end was trimmed by 6 bases and the J gene end by 2 bases; junction bases not matched to a gene: 10. The CDR3 spans 16 residues. CDR3 coding DNA: TGTGCCAGCAGCGACCAACTAGCGGACCACACAGATACGCAGTATTTT. This gives the protein CASSDQLADHTDTQYF.

The chain combines TRBV2 with TRBJ1-1; D is perhaps TRBD1 (6 bases). V gave up 5 bases and J gave up 1 base, with 14 bases separating them. The germline V gene has CDR1 SNHLY and CDR2 FYNNEI. This CDR3 is built from 15 residues. CDR3 residues: CASSLIDRRNTEAFF. The CDR3 nucleotides read TGTGCCAGCAGTTTAATAGACAGGAGGAACACTGAAGCTTTCTTT.